This T cell receptor (beta chain) comes out of a study of blood T cell repertoires in COVID-19. As for the study in general: Specimens from acute and convalescent COVID-19 originated in the United States, Italy and Spain.

Seattle researchers signed up patients amid active infection and tracked them longitudinally. TCRdb's table, derived via immunoSEQ multiplex PCR, lists solely in-frame clones and lacks some. The repertoire consists of 300,000 to 400,000 clones, with about 90% occurring once and the leading ten covering 6% to 8%. Deletions cut 5 bases from V and 2 bases from J, with 16 bases between. CDR3 size: 15 residues. The germline CDR1 and CDR2 sequences are MDHEN and SYDVKM. The clonotype originates from a woman aged 70-85 years with COVID-19, enrolled during active disease. V and J are TRBV28 and TRBJ2-7; D possibly corresponds to TRBD2 (6 bases). Material: peripheral blood. Here the CDR3 reads CASSTPGVGAYEQYF. The CDR3 DNA reads as TGTGCCAGCAGTACCCCGGGGGTTGGAGCCTACGAGCAGTACTTC.